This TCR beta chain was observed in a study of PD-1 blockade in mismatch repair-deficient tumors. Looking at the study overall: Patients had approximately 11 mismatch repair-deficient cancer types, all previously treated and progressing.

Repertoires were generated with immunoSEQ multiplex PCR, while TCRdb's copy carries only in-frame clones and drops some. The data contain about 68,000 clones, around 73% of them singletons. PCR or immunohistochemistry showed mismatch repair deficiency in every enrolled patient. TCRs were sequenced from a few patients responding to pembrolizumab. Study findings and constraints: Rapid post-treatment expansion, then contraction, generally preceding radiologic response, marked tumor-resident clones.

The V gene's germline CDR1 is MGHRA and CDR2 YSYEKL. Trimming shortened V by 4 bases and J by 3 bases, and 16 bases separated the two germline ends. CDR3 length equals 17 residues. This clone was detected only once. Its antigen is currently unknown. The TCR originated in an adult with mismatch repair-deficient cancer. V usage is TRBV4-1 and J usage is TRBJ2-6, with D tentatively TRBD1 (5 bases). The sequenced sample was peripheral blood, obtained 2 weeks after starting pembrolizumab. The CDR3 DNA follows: TGCGCCAGCAGCCGGATGTTAGGGGAAATTGGGGCCAACGTCCTGACTTTC. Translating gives CASSRMLGEIGANVLTF.